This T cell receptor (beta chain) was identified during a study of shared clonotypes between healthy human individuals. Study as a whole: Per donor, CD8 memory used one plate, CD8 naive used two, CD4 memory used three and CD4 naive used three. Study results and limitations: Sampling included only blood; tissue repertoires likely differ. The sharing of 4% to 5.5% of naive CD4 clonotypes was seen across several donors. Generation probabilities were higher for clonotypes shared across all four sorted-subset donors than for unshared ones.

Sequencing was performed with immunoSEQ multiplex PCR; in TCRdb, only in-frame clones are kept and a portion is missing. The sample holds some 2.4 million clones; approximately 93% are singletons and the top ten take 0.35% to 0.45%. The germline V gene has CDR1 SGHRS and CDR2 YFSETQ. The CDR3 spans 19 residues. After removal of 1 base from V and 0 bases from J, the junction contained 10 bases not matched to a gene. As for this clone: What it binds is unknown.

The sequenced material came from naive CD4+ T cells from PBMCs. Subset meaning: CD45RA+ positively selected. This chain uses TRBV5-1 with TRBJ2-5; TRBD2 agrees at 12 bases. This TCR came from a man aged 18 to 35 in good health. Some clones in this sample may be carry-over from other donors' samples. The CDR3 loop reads CASSLSSVLAGGYQETQYF. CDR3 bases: TGCGCCAGCAGCTTGAGTAGTGTCCTAGCGGGAGGGTACCAAGAGACCCAGTACTTC.